This TCR beta chain was sequenced during a study of cytomegalovirus exposure and HLA in healthy donors. CDR3 size: 17 residues. Trimming at V came to 0 bases and at J to 2 bases, leaving 9 bases not matched to a gene. Germline V lookup: CDR1 SGHRS, CDR2 YFSETQ. The PCR ran on 60 Vbeta and 13 Jbeta primers. Sequencing used immunoSEQ multiplex PCR; TCRdb keeps in-frame clones, though not all of them. The data show approximately 120,000 clones, with roughly 81% seen just once and about 1% held by the top ten. Findings and limits, study-wide: Productive status was seen about 90% or about 30% of the time for most TCR beta V segments in an earlier analysis. Across HLA loci, a later analysis found differing TCR association rates, with DRB1 most and HLA-C fewest. According to reports, the classifier identified cytomegalovirus status with high specificity and sensitivity.

On this clone itself: Its antigen is not known.

The sequenced sample consisted of PBMCs. The sequence was collected from a woman aged 25-40 years in good health and CMV-seronegative. V is TRBV5-1 and J is TRBJ2-5; 8 positions match TRBD2. CDR3 in amino acids: CASSLAGLGGGQETQYF. The CDR3, as DNA: TGCGCCAGCAGCTTGGCCGGCCTAGGCGGGGGGCAAGAGACCCAGTACTTC.